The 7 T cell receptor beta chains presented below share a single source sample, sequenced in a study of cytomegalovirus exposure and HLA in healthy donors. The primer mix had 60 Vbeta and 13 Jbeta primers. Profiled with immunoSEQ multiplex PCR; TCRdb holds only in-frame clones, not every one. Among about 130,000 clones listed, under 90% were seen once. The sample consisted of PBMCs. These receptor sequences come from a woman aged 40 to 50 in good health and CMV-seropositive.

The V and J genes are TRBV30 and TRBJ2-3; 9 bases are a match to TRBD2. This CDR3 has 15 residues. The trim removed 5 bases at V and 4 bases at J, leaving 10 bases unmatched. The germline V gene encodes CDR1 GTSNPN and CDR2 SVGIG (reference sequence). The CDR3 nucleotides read TGTGCCTGGGATCCGGGACTAGCAGAGGCAGATACGCAGTATTTT. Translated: CAWDPGLAEADTQYF.

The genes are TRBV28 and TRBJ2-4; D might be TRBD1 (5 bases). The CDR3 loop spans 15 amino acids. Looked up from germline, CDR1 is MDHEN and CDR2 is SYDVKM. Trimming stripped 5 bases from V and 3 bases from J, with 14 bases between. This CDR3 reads CASSEPGILKNIQYF. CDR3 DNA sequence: TGTGCCAGCAGTGAACCAGGGATCCTCAAAAACATTCAGTACTTC.

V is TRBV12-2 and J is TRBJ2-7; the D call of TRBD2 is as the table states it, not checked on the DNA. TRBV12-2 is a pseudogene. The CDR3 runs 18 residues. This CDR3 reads CASRLGSRIAGGRYEQYF. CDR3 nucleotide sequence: TGTGCAAGTCGCTTAGGTTCTCGGATAGCGGGAGGGAGATACGAGCAGTACTTC.

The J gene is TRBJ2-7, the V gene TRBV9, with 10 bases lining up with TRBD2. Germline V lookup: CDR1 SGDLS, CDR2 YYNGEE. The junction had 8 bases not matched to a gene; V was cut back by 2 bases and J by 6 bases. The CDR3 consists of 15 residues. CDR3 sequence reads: CASSVSSGSVSEQYF. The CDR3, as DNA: TGTGCCAGCAGCGTGTCTAGCGGGAGTGTCTCCGAGCAGTACTTC.

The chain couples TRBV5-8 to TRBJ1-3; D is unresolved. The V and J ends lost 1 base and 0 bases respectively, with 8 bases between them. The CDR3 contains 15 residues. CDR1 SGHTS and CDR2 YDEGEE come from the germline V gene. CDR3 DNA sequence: TGTGCCAGCAGCTTGATCGGAGTCTCTGGAAACACCATATATTTT. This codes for CASSLIGVSGNTIYF.

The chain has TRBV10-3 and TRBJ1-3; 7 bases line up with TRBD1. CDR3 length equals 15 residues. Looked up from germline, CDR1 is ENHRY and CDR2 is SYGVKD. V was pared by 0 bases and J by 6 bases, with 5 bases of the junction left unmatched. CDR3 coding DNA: TGTGCCATCAGTGAGTCGGGAGGACAGGCAAACACCATATATTTT. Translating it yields CAISESGGQANTIYF.

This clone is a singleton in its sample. In DNA, the CDR3 is TGTGCCAGCAGCTTACCGACTAGCGGGAGTTTAACAGATACGCAGTATTTT. This codes for CASSLPTSGSLTDTQYF. The genes are TRBV7-9 and TRBJ2-3, with 12 positions matching TRBD2. CDR3 length: 17 residues. Germline values: CDR1 SEHNR, CDR2 FQNEAQ (reference sequence). V gave up 2 bases and J gave up 3 bases; unmatched junction bases: 6.